This TCR beta chain was obtained from a study of response to subunit inactivated influenza vaccine (dated 2018 in TCRdb). About the study as a whole: Deep quantitative profiling of the T cell receptor repertoire was used in the study to follow responses to a trivalent subunit inactivated influenza vaccine. The paper's findings and limits, for the study overall: According to the authors, only a limited number of new T cells may be recruited by each seasonal influenza vaccination.

Libraries were made using RT-PCR. Sequencing relied on an Illumina HiSeq 2500. TCRdb itself trimmed the public reads at Q25 with fastp, ran MiXCR and retained productive beta chains. CDR3 protein duplicates are merged, each entry listing the most common genes and DNA. Recorded for this sample are around 520,000 distinct CDR3 sequences; 25% of them occurred a single time. The ten largest clones add up to less than 2.5% of the sample. As concerns this clonotype: Its antigen is unknown. No per-base quality is available; no much larger clone lies one base away.

Germline trimming amounts to 4 bases on V and 8 bases on J, with 3 as the count of junction bases outside the gene matches. The CDR3 goes from the cysteine to the phenylalanine over 13 residues. Solely the CDR3 DNA is kept, with 39 bases framed from the first base. The V and J segments used are TRBV12-3 or TRBV12-4 and TRBJ2-3; the central 10 bases match TRBD2. This TCR derives from a man between 50 and 59 years old who received an inactivated influenza vaccine. Donor details come from another sample of the same person, matched by shared clones. Material: CD4+ T cells sorted from PBMCs, obtained 5 to 6 days after vaccination. The CDR3 here reads CASSSSGGRTQYF. The bases read TGTGCCAGCAGTTCTAGCGGGGGACGTACGCAGTATTTT.